A single sample is the source of the 29 T cell receptor beta chains below, sequenced in a study of early T cells in non-severe SARS-CoV-2 infection. In TCRdb, the 5' RACE reads were re-called with MiXCR into one record per CDR3 protein. Of tens of thousands of distinct CDR3 sequences in the sample, approximately 10% were seen once. The sequencing used whole blood, collected at baseline. Every receptor here comes from an adult who was a healthcare worker with PCR-confirmed SARS-CoV-2 infection or an uninfected control (not recorded which).

This clonotype was seen repeatedly, ten times or more. This chain joins TRBV20-1 and TRBJ1-6; 9 nucleotides line up with TRBD1. The CDR3 totals 14 residues. The V gene end was trimmed by 5 bases and the J gene end by 7 bases; junction bases not matched to a gene: 6. CDR1 is DFQATT and CDR2 is SNEGSKA in the germline V gene (reference sequence). Written as DNA, the CDR3 is TGCAGTGCTTCCCTCGGACAGGGGAATTCACCCCTCCACTTT. Protein sequence: CSASLGQGNSPLHF.

The chain carries TRBV6-2 or TRBV6-3 and TRBJ1-1; perhaps TRBD1 as D (5 bases). The V and J ends lost 6 bases and 6 bases respectively, with 20 bases between them. In germline, CDR1 is MNHEY, CDR2 SVGEGT. The CDR3 runs to 15 residues. The CDR3, as DNA: TGTGCCAGCAGCCGCCTTGTAGGCAGGGTCGCTGAAGCTTTCTTT. The encoded protein is CASSRLVGRVAEAFF.

In this sample, this clonotype turned up many times. Here the CDR3 DNA reads TGTGCCAGCAGCTTAAGCCCCCCTGCAAAGGGAGATACGCAGTATTTT. This translates into CASSLSPPAKGDTQYF. J is TRBJ2-3 and V is TRBV7-8; no reliable D call. The V and J ends lost 2 bases and 5 bases respectively, with 17 bases between them. Germline CDR1 and CDR2: SGHVS and FQNEAQ. The CDR3 is 16 residues long. Full variable domain (outside the CDR3, taken from reference TRBV7-8 and TRBJ2-3): GAGVSQSPRYKVAKRGQDVALRCDPISGHVSLFWYQQALGQGPEFLTYFQNEAQLDKSGLPSDRFFAERPEGSVSTLKIQRTQQEDSAVYLCASSLSPPAKGDTQYFGPGTRLTVL.

This clonotype has ten or more counts. This rearrangement joins TRBV5-6 to TRBJ1-2; TRBD1 might be the D (6 bases). CDR3 length: 15 amino acids. Germline-derived CDR1 and CDR2 are SGHDT and YYEEEE. V was cut by 1 base and J by 4 bases, with 14 bases left in between. The CDR3 is CASSLTPGEVYGYTF. CDR3 nucleotide sequence: TGTGCCAGCAGCTTGACTCCAGGGGAGGTCTATGGCTACACCTTC.

This clonotype was recorded at least ten times. The chain has TRBV7-9 and TRBJ2-1; D remains ambiguous. The CDR3 contains 13 residues. V lost 1 base and J lost 6, with 7 bases in between. Per the germline V gene, CDR1 is SEHNR and CDR2 is FQNEAQ (reference sequence). The CDR3 loop reads CASSLGRLNEQFF. CDR3 bases: TGTGCCAGCAGCTTAGGGCGCCTCAATGAGCAGTTCTTC.

This clonotype has a handful of counts. The J gene is TRBJ1-5, the V gene TRBV15; D remains unclear. The CDR3 loop spans 17 amino acids. Germline V gene lookup returns CDR1 LNHNV and CDR2 YYDKDF (reference sequence). Trimming pared 1 base from V and 0 bases from J, leaving 13 bases between. Here the CDR3 reads CATSRALSLYSNQPQHF. The CDR3, as DNA: TGTGCCACCAGCAGAGCTCTGTCGTTATATAGCAATCAGCCCCAGCATTTT.

In this sample, this clonotype turned up many times. V usage is TRBV2 and J usage is TRBJ2-7, with D perhaps TRBD2 (5 bases). Trimming cost V 5 bases and J 2 bases, with 7 bases left between them. Germline loops: CDR1 SNHLY, CDR2 FYNNEI. The CDR3 spans 12 residues. CDR3 in amino acids: CASSRGTYEQYF. Written as DNA, the CDR3 is TGTGCCAGCAGTCGGGGTACCTACGAGCAGTACTTC.

The J gene is TRBJ1-5, the V gene TRBV7-9; 9 bases are a match to TRBD1. There are 15 residues in the CDR3. The germline V gene encodes CDR1 SEHNR and CDR2 FQNEAQ (reference sequence). J gave up 3 bases and V 5 bases, and 5 bases lay outside the gene matches. This chain's CDR3 is CASSTGQGNNQPQHF. The DNA for the CDR3 is TGTGCCAGCAGCACCGGACAGGGGAACAATCAGCCCCAGCATTTT.

Many counts were recorded for this clonotype. The gene calls are TRBV5-1 and TRBJ2-5; D gene uncertain. Germline CDR1 reads SGHRS; CDR2 reads YFSETQ. Trimming removed 1 base from V and 4 bases from J, with 8 bases in between. CDR3 length: 13 amino acids. The CDR3 bases are TGCGCCAGCAGCTTGCTTTCCGGAGAGACCCAGTACTTC. Amino acids: CASSLLSGETQYF. Full variable domain (remainder filled in from reference TRBV5-1 and TRBJ2-5): KAGVTQTPRYLIKTRGQQVTLSCSPISGHRSVSWYQQTPGQGLQFLFEYFSETQRNKGNFPGRFSGRQFSNSRSEMNVSTLELGDSALYLCASSLLSGETQYFGPGTRLLVL.

In its sample, this clonotype was seen once. CDR3 sequence: CAISGEGETQYF. DNA for the CDR3: TGTGCCATCTCGGGGGAAGGAGAGACCCAGTACTTC. The V call is TRBV10-3, the J call TRBJ2-5, with a weak D call TRBD2 (6 bases). V lost 8 bases and J lost 4, with 11 bases in between. From germline, CDR1 is ENHRY and CDR2 SYGVKD. The CDR3 length is 12 residues.

This clonotype has a count of ten or more. This chain links TRBV28 with TRBJ1-1; D not resolved. Germline V lookup: CDR1 MDHEN, CDR2 SYDVKM. The V end was cut by 5 bases, the J end by 7 bases, with 8 bases between. The CDR3 is made up of 11 amino acids. The CDR3 DNA reads TGTGCCAGCAGTCGGCAGCGTGAAGCTTTCTTT. Encoded protein: CASSRQREAFF.

The table lists this clonotype with a few counts. V usage is TRBV4-1 and J usage is TRBJ2-2; D not resolved. CDR1 is MGHRA, CDR2 YSYEKL, per germline. V lost 3 bases to trimming and J lost 5 bases, with 4 bases between them. The CDR3 runs to 12 residues. The CDR3 bases are TGCGCCAGCAGCCAGAGGACCGGGGAGCTGTTTTTT. Amino acid sequence: CASSQRTGELFF.

Many counts were recorded for this clonotype. The chain employs TRBV11-2 and TRBJ2-1; no definite D call. Deletions cut 7 bases from V and 0 bases from J, with 13 bases between. This CDR3 spans 15 amino acids. CDR1 and CDR2 (germline): SGHAT, FQNNGV. The CDR3 sequence is CASTPGGRSYNEQFF. Written as DNA, the CDR3 is TGTGCCAGCACCCCCGGCGGCCGCTCCTACAATGAGCAGTTCTTC.

This clonotype was seen at least ten times. The CDR3 nucleotides are TGCAGTGCTAGAGATCCGACTAGCGTCTCCTACGAGCAGTACTTC. This sequence encodes CSARDPTSVSYEQYF. The chain recombines TRBV20-1 with TRBJ2-7; 8 nucleotides line up with TRBD2. The ends lost 0 bases at V and 0 bases at J; junction bases unmatched: 4. Germline CDR1 is DFQATT and CDR2 is SNEGSKA (reference sequence). There are 15 residues in the CDR3.

The sample holds many counts of this clonotype. The chain links TRBV10-3 to TRBJ2-1; TRBD2 agrees at 7 bases. Germline assignment: CDR1 ENHRY and CDR2 SYGVKD. The CDR3 loop spans 14 amino acids. V lost 2 bases, J lost 8 bases, and 6 bases stayed unmatched. CDR3: CAISEAGVSDEQFF. The CDR3 DNA sequence: TGTGCCATCAGTGAGGCGGGAGTGTCAGATGAGCAGTTCTTC.

This clonotype was seen a few times. In nucleotides, the CDR3 is TGTGCTTTACAGAGGGGAGTTTTGTCCTACGAGCAGTACTTC. It yields the protein CALQRGVLSYEQYF. The chain couples TRBV2 to TRBJ2-7, with D possibly being TRBD1 or TRBD2 (5 bases each). The CDR3 has 14 residues. CDR1 is SNHLY, CDR2 FYNNEI, per germline. The whole variable domain, remainder taken from reference TRBV2 and TRBJ2-7, is EPEVTQTPSHQVTQMGQEVILRCVPISNHLYFYWYRQILGQKVEFLVSFYNNEISEKSEIFDDQFSVERPDGSNFTLKIRSTKLEDSAMYFCALQRGVLSYEQYFGPGTRLTVT.

This clonotype was found a few times. The chain has TRBV5-4 and TRBJ2-5, with TRBD2 matching over 14 bases. The V gene end was trimmed by 0 bases and the J gene end by 5 bases; junction bases not matched to a gene: 15. This CDR3 is 20 amino acids long. Germline lookup yields CDR1 SGHNT and CDR2 YYREEE (reference sequence). The CDR3 here is CASSLAITSGTSGSRETQYF. CDR3 sequence (DNA): TGTGCCAGCAGCTTGGCCATAACATCCGGGACTAGCGGGAGCAGGGAGACCCAGTACTTC.

This clonotype has just a few counts. The rearrangement links TRBV20-1 to TRBJ2-3; no clear D. The V gene lost 5 bases and the J gene lost 2 bases, with 8 bases spanning the gap. CDR3 length: 12 amino acids. Germline V gives CDR1 DFQATT, CDR2 SNEGSKA (reference sequence). The CDR3, as DNA: TGCAGTGCTGAGCGAGACACAGATACGCAGTATTTT. Translation gives CSAERDTDTQYF.

This clonotype came up a few times. The genes are TRBV7-9 and TRBJ2-3; 10 bases map to TRBD2. CDR3 length: 15 amino acids. Germline CDR1 SEHNR, CDR2 FQNEAQ (reference sequence). V was pared by 3 bases and J by 1 base, with 1 base of the junction left unmatched. The CDR3 sequence is CASSFGLAGTDTQYF. DNA for the CDR3: TGTGCCAGCAGCTTCGGACTAGCGGGCACAGATACGCAGTATTTT.

The CDR3 DNA sequence: TGCGCCAGCAGCCTTCAGGGACAGGGGAGCGAGCAGTACTTC. Translation: CASSLQGQGSEQYF. The chain joins TRBV4-1 to TRBJ2-7; TRBD1 agrees at 10 bases. The germline gives CDR1 MGHRA, CDR2 YSYEKL. V shed 4 bases and J 6 bases; nucleotides not matched to a gene: 6. The CDR3 is 14 residues long.

The chain joins TRBV7-9 to TRBJ2-1; the D is unclear. Trimming shortened V by 0 bases and J by 2 bases, and 11 bases separated the two germline ends. The CDR3 sequence is 16 residues long. The germline gives CDR1 SEHNR, CDR2 FQNEAQ (reference sequence). CDR3 DNA sequence: TGTGCCAGCAGCTTAGCTCTTCGGCTCCCCTACAATGAGCAGTTCTTC. This codes for CASSLALRLPYNEQFF.

The chain uses TRBV5-1 and TRBJ2-6; D uncertain. CDR1 and CDR2 from the germline V gene are SGHRS and YFSETQ. V lost 0 bases, J lost 3 bases, and 16 bases lay in between. The CDR3 has 18 amino acids. The CDR3 protein is CASSLETVTFHGANVLTF. CDR3 bases: TGCGCCAGCAGCTTGGAAACAGTCACCTTCCATGGGGCCAACGTCCTGACTTTC.

This clonotype was seen more than once but under ten times. The J gene is TRBJ2-1, the V gene TRBV29-1, with TRBD1 matching over 8 bases. This CDR3 is 13 amino acids long. V trimming: 7 bases; J trimming: 9 bases; junction bases outside the gene matches: 11. Per the germline V gene, CDR1 is SQVTM and CDR2 is ANQGSEA. CDR3 loop: CSAYSDRETEQFF. The CDR3 region has the DNA TGCAGCGCATACTCGGACAGGGAAACTGAGCAGTTCTTC.

This clonotype was counted at least ten times. This rearrangement joins TRBV7-3 to TRBJ2-3; tentative D call: TRBD2 (5 bases). The CDR3 is 14 amino acids. The germline gives CDR1 SGHTA, CDR2 FQGTGA. With 5 bases removed from V and 4 bases from J, the gap between germline ends came to 13 bases. Written as DNA, the CDR3 is TGTGCCAGCAGCGCAGGCCCCGGGGCAGATACGCAGTATTTT. This sequence encodes CASSAGPGADTQYF.

The rearrangement links TRBV5-4 to TRBJ2-2, with 11 positions matching TRBD1. The CDR3 loop spans 16 amino acids. Germline CDR1 SGHNT, CDR2 YYREEE (reference sequence). V was clipped by 0 bases and J by 4 bases; unmatched bases: 2. CDR3 in DNA: TGTGCCAGCAGCTTGGGGGACAGGGGGGCCACCGGGGAGCTGTTTTTT. It yields the protein CASSLGDRGATGELFF.

The V call is TRBV7-3, the J call TRBJ2-1; D not certain. Germline CDR1 is SGHTA and CDR2 is FQGTGA. This CDR3 comprises 13 residues. V gave up 4 bases and J gave up 7 bases, with 11 bases separating them. The CDR3 DNA reads as TGTGCCAGCAGCTCCCCTCCGACTAATGAGCAGTTCTTC. Encoded protein: CASSSPPTNEQFF.

The chain links TRBV7-6 to TRBJ1-5; D remains unclear. Germline CDR1 SGHVS, CDR2 FNYEAQ. There are 13 residues in the CDR3. V was clipped by 1 base and J by 4 bases, with 5 bases between them. This chain's CDR3 is CASSLDQNQPQHF. The CDR3 DNA sequence: TGTGCCAGCAGCTTAGACCAGAATCAGCCCCAGCATTTT.

This chain connects TRBV5-1 to TRBJ2-7; D gene ambiguous. The germline V gene encodes CDR1 SGHRS and CDR2 YFSETQ. V shed 2 bases and J shed 2 bases, with 8 bases lying between them. The CDR3 length is 13 residues. The CDR3 DNA reads as TGCGCCAGCAGCTTTGCAAATCCCTACGAGCAGTACTTC. Translating gives CASSFANPYEQYF.

The table lists this clonotype with a few counts. The V gene is TRBV10-3, the J gene TRBJ2-1; D may be TRBD1 (5 bases). CDR3 length equals 18 residues. The V and J ends lost 4 bases and 5 bases respectively, with 24 bases between them. The germline CDR1 and CDR2 sequences are ENHRY and SYGVKD. The CDR3 sequence: CAISAEQDRGLANNEQFF. In DNA form, the CDR3 reads TGTGCCATCAGTGCAGAACAAGACAGAGGCCTTGCTAACAATGAGCAGTTCTTC.